This entry features one T cell receptor beta chain sequence. Its specificity is unknown. J was trimmed by 7 bases and V by 3 bases; bases with no gene match: 2. The CDR3 is 13 amino acids. Germline V gene sequence: CDR1 SEHNR, CDR2 FQNEAQ (reference sequence). The data originate from a study of cytomegalovirus exposure and HLA in healthy donors. The study's findings and limits: According to a subsequent analysis, TCR clusters identified in the first cohort showed a tendency to co-occur across the approximately 120 validation repertoires. The study listed roughly 150 cytomegalovirus-associated TCR beta chains.

Assay: immunoSEQ multiplex PCR; the TCRdb copy retains only in-frame clones and omits some. The table shows approximately 150,000 clones, with around four fifths occurring only once. Sample: PBMCs. This chain joins TRBV7-9 and TRBJ2-1; 8 nucleotides align to TRBD2. The origin of this receptor is a man in his thirties or forties in good health and CMV-seropositive. The CDR3, as DNA: TGTGCCAGCAGCTTCCGCGGGGGGAATGAGCAGTTCTTC. Protein sequence: CASSFRGGNEQFF.